The clone carrying this T cell receptor (beta chain) was counted ten times or more. Its antigen is unidentified. Attachment of unique molecular identifiers to individual cDNA molecules was performed in the library. One entry per CDR3 protein results from TCRdb running MiXCR on the RACE reads. The sample has 360,000 or so distinct CDR3 sequences, about 6.9% seen once; the top ten hold around 6%. V was trimmed by 7 bases and J by 0 bases, leaving 19 bases between them. The CDR3 runs 18 residues. The germline gives CDR1 SEHNR, CDR2 FQNEAQ (reference sequence). The time point: patch test 2, 6 weeks after DPC sensitization. Treatment meaning: therapeutic diphenylcyclopropenone sensitization with weekly scalp DPC. Donors, patients with alopecia ranging from 18 to 70 years old and judged suitable for DPC, provided samples. The sample is drawn from a study of human T cells and chemical hapten exposure. Study outcomes and limitations: With alopecia, donors may have immune responses unlike healthy people's. DPC sensitization produced no change in TCRs with frequency above 1 in 1000.

The chain employs TRBV7-9 and TRBJ2-6; possibly TRBD1 or TRBD2 for D (5 bases each). The TCR originated in a woman between 18 and 30 years old with alopecia areata. Some clones in this sample may be carry-over from other donors' samples. The input for sequencing was whole blood, taken in connection with sensitization to the hapten diphenylcyclopropenone (DPC). CDR3 sequence (DNA): TGTGCCAGCACCCCTAGCCAGGGTCGTCGCTCTGGGGCCAACGTCCTGACTTTC. Its protein product is CASTPSQGRRSGANVLTF.